Included here is one TCR beta chain sequence, with context. Its target is unknown. These data are taken from a study of OX40 agonist ivuxolimab in advanced cancers. In the study overall: Dose-escalation patients suffered from hepatocellular carcinoma, melanoma, renal cell or head and neck cancer.

After removal of 6 bases from V and 7 bases from J, the junction contained 8 bases not matched to a gene. The CDR3 covers 14 residues. Germline V gene sequence: CDR1 SNHLY, CDR2 FYNNEI. Here immunoSEQ multiplex PCR was the method, and the copy in TCRdb shows in-frame clones only, minus some. The sample consists of tens of thousands of clones, over 80% of them appearing once. Study-wide results and caveats: Averaged across samples, CD8+ T cells carried more expanded clones than CD4+ did.

The chain has TRBV2 and TRBJ1-5, with 8 bases matching TRBD1. This TCR came from an adult with an advanced solid tumor such as melanoma, head and neck, liver or kidney cancer. The sample in question was CD4+ or CD8+ T cells sorted from blood, obtained in a trial of the OX40 agonist ivuxolimab. This CDR3 is CASRRDGQGQPQHF. CDR3 sequence (DNA): TGTGCCAGCAGAAGGGACGGACAGGGCCAGCCCCAGCATTTT.